The rows below give T cell receptor beta chains drawn from one sample of a study of control samples from healthy donors and cancer patients. Data came from immunoSEQ multiplex PCR; TCRdb stores just in-frame clones and leaves some out. This table holds under 200,000 clones, roughly 93% found once. Sequences were obtained from blood. Every receptor here comes from a woman in her fifties or sixties in good health. CDR3s include the opening cysteine and the closing phenylalanine or tryptophan. The D gene is left open where the match is weak. Size is omitted from some rows. Given values are once, few, many or a class for expanded clones.

v_gene	j_gene	abundance	d_gene	CDR3aa	CDR3nt
TRBV6-5	TRBJ1-1	-	-	CASSLQDGNTEAFF	TGTGCCAGCAGCCTCCAAGATGGGAACACTGAAGCTTTCTTT
TRBV29-1	TRBJ1-1	once	TRBD1	CSVHRGRNTEAFF	TGCAGCGTGCACAGGGGGCGGAACACTGAAGCTTTCTTT
TRBV7-9	TRBJ1-1	-	-	CASSLAQGTGNTEAFF	TGTGCCAGCAGCTTAGCCCAGGGGACGGGGAACACTGAAGCTTTCTTT
TRBV7-9	TRBJ2-1	many	-	CASSSTPGNEQFF	TGTGCCAGCAGCTCCACCCCGGGTAATGAGCAGTTCTTC
TRBV11-2	TRBJ2-5	-	-	CASSLDRNQETQYF	TGTGCCAGCAGCTTAGACAGAAACCAAGAGACCCAGTACTTC
TRBV19	TRBJ2-3	-	-	CASTLSPGSDTQYF	TGTGCCAGTACCCTATCACCCGGGTCAGATACGCAGTATTTT
TRBV19	TRBJ1-6	-	TRBD1	CASSPLTGANSPLHF	TGTGCCAGTAGTCCACTTACAGGGGCTAATTCACCCCTCCACTTT
TRBV5-1	TRBJ2-7	-	-	CASSSGAGGSYEQYF	TGCGCCAGCAGCAGCGGGGCAGGGGGATCATACGAGCAGTACTTC
TRBV19	TRBJ2-7	-	TRBD2	CASSMGLAAYEQYF	TGTGCCAGTAGTATGGGACTAGCGGCCTACGAGCAGTACTTC
TRBV4-2	TRBJ1-1	-	-	CASSHESGNTEAFF	TGTGCCAGCAGCCATGAATCAGGGAACACTGAAGCTTTCTTT
TRBV20-1	TRBJ2-1	-	-	CSARDFEEQFF	TGCAGTGCTAGAGATTTTGAAGAGCAGTTCTTC
TRBV11-2	TRBJ2-7	-	-	CASSLVWDMTYEQYF	TGTGCCAGCAGCTTAGTTTGGGACATGACCTACGAGCAGTACTTC
TRBV6-6	TRBJ2-5	-	-	CASNDQGQGETQYF	TGTGCCAGCAACGATCAGGGCCAGGGGGAGACCCAGTACTTC
TRBV6-2/TRBV6-3	TRBJ2-2	-	TRBD1	CASSYSSGTDLVNTGELFF	TGTGCCAGCAGTTACTCGTCCGGGACAGACCTAGTGAACACCGGGGAGCTGTTTTTT
TRBV9	TRBJ1-2	-	-	CASSPLGDGKYGYTF	TGTGCCAGCAGCCCCCTAGGGGACGGGAAATATGGCTACACCTTC
TRBV23-1	TRBJ1-4	-	-	CASSHRGAREKLFF	TGCGCCAGCAGTCACAGGGGCGCGAGGGAAAAACTGTTTTTT
TRBV5-6	TRBJ1-2	-	-	CASSSGTEIYGYTF	TGTGCCAGCAGCTCCGGGACCGAGATCTATGGCTACACCTTC